This entry concerns a single T cell receptor (beta chain). With 8 bases removed from V and 6 bases from J, the gap between germline ends came to 11 bases. The CDR3 has 11 residues. This sample is drawn from a study of T cell changes during pregnancy in multiple sclerosis. Some clones are missing from TCRdb's copy, which holds only in-frame ones; the method was immunoSEQ multiplex PCR. The sample includes about 20,000 clones, 88% of them seen just once. The source material was CD8+ T cells from peripheral blood mononuclear cells, sampled after pregnancy. This chain connects TRBV23-1 to TRBJ2-7; no clear D gene. TRBV23-1 is labeled an ORF, and its function is uncertain. The TCR sequence derives from a female donor in good health, enrolled as a control in a pregnancy study. CDR3 region: CASLDGPEQYF. The CDR3 bases are TGCGCCAGCCTTGATGGGCCCGAGCAGTACTTC.